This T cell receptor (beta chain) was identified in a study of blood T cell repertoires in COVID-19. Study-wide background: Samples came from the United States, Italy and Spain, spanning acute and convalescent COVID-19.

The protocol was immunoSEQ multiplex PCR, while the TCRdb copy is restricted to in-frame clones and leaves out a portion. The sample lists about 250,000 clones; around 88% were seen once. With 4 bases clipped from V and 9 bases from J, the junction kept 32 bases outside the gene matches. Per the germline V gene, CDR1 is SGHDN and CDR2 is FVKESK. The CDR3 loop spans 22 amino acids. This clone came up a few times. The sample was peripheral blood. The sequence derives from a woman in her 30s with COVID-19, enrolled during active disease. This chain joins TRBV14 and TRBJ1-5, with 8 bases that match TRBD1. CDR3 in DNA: TGTGCCAGCAGCCCGGACGGACAGGGCCCTATCAGCCCCAGCATTTCCGCAGGGCCCCAGCATTTT. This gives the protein CASSPDGQGPISPSISAGPQHF. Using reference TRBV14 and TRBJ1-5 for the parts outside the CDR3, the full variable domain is EAGVTQFPSHSVIEKGQTVTLRCDPISGHDNLYWYRRVMGKEIKFLLHFVKESKQDESGMPNNRFLAERTGGTYSTLKVQPAELEDSGVYFCASSPDGQGPISPSISAGPQHFGDGTRLSIL.